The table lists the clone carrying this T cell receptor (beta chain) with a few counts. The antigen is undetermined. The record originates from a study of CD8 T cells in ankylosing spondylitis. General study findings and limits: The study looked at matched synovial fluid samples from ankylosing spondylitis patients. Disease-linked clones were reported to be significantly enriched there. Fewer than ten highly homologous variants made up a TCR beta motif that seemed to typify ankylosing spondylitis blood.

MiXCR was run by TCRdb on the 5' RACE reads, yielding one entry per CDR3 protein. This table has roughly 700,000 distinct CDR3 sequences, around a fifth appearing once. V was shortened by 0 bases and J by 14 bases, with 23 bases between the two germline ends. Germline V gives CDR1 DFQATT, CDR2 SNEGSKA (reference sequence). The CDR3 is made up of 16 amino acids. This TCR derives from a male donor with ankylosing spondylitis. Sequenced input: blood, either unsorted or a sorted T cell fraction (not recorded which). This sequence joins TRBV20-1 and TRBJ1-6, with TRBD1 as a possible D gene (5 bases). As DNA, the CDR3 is TGCAGTGCTAGAGATAAGGGAGGACACCTTATGGGCACCCTCCACTTT. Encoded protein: CSARDKGGHLMGTLHF.